Sequencing of this T cell receptor (beta chain) was carried out in a study of HIV-infected patients and healthy controls. Broader study findings: Apparent post-therapy Gini recovery among HIV-infected patients was not reproduced with size-matched repertoires. Donor HLA types were not determined in the study.

CDR1 and CDR2 from the germline V gene are SGHTA and FQGNSA. V was cut by 1 base and J by 15 bases, with 23 bases left in between. This CDR3 spans 15 amino acids. This clonotype was seen repeatedly, ten times or more. Its cognate antigen is unknown. 450 to 600 ng RNA was reverse transcribed with alpha and beta constant-region primers. Separate chain-specific third strand synthesis with multiplexing indices produced the alpha and beta libraries. A roughly 24-cycle PCR with P5s and P7 primers followed a short adapter-adding first PCR. TCRdb recomputed calls from the 5' RACE reads with MiXCR, one row per CDR3 protein. The table has fewer than 25,000 distinct CDR3 sequences, around 9.3% seen once. No cell fractionation was done, so the repertoire covers all unsorted peripheral blood T cells.

The receptor comes from an adult in good health. The chain employs TRBV7-2 and TRBJ2-3; D is unresolved. Sequenced material: blood. The CDR3 DNA is TGTGCCAGCAGCTTAGTCGTTGATCCCGAGCGACCCATCTATTTT. Amino acids: CASSLVVDPERPIYF.